This T cell receptor beta chain was identified in a study of shared clonotypes between healthy human individuals. Study-level points and caveats: Relative to memory subsets, naive subsets generally showed larger estimated richness.

In the original workflow: Without quality scores, immunoSEQ junctional reads could not be filtered like full-length reads. Measured with immunoSEQ multiplex PCR; TCRdb has only the in-frame clones, and not every one. The V and J calls and clone size were taken over from that table, and D and trimming were inferred from the DNA. The profile shows 2 million to 2.5 million clones, approximately 96% of them singletons. In the case of this clone: Its specificity is not known.

Naive CD45RA+ and memory CD45RA-negative subsets were split from CD4+ cells. This CDR3 contains 15 residues. Between the trimmed V and J ends, which lost 2 bases and 2 bases, there was a span of 13 bases. Germline V gives CDR1 GTSNPN, CDR2 SVGIG (reference sequence). The source is a man younger than 35 in good health. The sequenced material came from naive CD4+ T cells sorted from blood. Subset defined: CD45RA+ positively selected. The chain employs TRBV30 and TRBJ1-3, with D uncertain. CDR3 amino acids: CAWSSLEGTGNTIYF. Written as DNA, the CDR3 is TGTGCCTGGAGTTCCCTGGAAGGGACTGGAAACACCATATATTTT.